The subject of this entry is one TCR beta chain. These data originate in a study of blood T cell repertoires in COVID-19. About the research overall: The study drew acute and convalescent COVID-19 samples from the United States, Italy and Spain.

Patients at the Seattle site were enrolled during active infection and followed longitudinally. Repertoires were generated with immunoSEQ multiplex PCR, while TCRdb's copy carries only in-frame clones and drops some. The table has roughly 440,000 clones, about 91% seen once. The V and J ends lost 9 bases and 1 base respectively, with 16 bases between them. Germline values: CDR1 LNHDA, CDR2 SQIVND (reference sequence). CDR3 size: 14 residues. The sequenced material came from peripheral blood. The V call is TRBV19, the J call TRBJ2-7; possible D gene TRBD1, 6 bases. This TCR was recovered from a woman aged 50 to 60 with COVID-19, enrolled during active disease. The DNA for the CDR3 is TGTGCCAGCTCGGACAGTACCATATCCTACGAGCAGTACTTC. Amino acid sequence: CASSDSTISYEQYF.